The 2 T cell receptor beta chains presented below share a single source sample, sequenced in a study of blood T cell repertoires in COVID-19. TCRdb keeps only in-frame clones here, not all; method: immunoSEQ multiplex PCR. In the table there are over 150,000 clones, around 80% of which are singletons. The material sequenced was peripheral blood. The receptors were sampled from a woman in her fifties or sixties with acute or convalescent COVID-19.

This clone was seen only once. The rearrangement links TRBV19 to TRBJ2-3; 9 positions agree with TRBD1. This CDR3 region has 14 residues. Germline assignment: CDR1 LNHDA and CDR2 SQIVND (reference sequence). Unmatched junction bases numbered 8, after V lost 9 bases and J lost 4 bases. The CDR3 DNA reads TGTGCCAGCTCGGACAGGGGAGTATCAGATACGCAGTATTTT. It translates to CASSDRGVSDTQYF.

V is TRBV2 and J is TRBJ1-3; no clear D. The CDR3 consists of 15 residues. The ends were cut back, 5 bases at V and 0 bases at J, with 11 bases in the middle. Germline CDR1 SNHLY, CDR2 FYNNEI. The CDR3 DNA reads as TGTGCCAGCAGTCTTGGCACCTTCTCTGGAAACACCATATATTTT. Translation: CASSLGTFSGNTIYF.